These T cell receptor beta chains were read from a single sample in a study of graft-versus-host responses after intestinal transplantation. No antigen is known for these receptors. Measured with immunoSEQ multiplex PCR; TCRdb has only the in-frame clones, and not every one. Of about 88,000 clones detected, about 94% appear once; the ten largest clones hold about 0.2%. The sample was unstimulated CD4+ T cells sorted from spleen or lymph node cells, taken before transplant. Receptors originate from a human donor who was the organ donor for an intestinal transplant. Both conserved end residues are part of each CDR3. D genes are given only for firm matches. Rows give clone size only sometimes, using once, few, many, or a class for an expanded clone.

CDR3aa: CASSVTGAYGYTF
CDR3nt: TGTGCCAGCAGTGTTACAGGGGCCTATGGCTACACCTTC
v_gene: TRBV28
j_gene: TRBJ1-2
d_gene: TRBD1
abundance: .

CDR3aa: CASNRAVLSYEQYF
CDR3nt: TGTGCCAGCAACAGGGCTGTCCTCTCCTACGAGCAGTACTTC
v_gene: TRBV6-1
j_gene: TRBJ2-7
d_gene: .
abundance: .

CDR3aa: CASSQDPGGNTIYF
CDR3nt: TGCGCCAGCAGCCAAGACCCAGGGGGAAACACCATATATTTT
v_gene: TRBV4-3
j_gene: TRBJ1-3
d_gene: .
abundance: .

CDR3aa: CASSYKGTGAYGYTF
CDR3nt: TGTGCCAGCAGTTACAAAGGGACAGGGGCTTATGGCTACACCTTC
v_gene: TRBV6-6
j_gene: TRBJ1-2
d_gene: TRBD1
abundance: few

CDR3aa: CASRGTGDVWSLNTEAFF
CDR3nt: TGTGCCAGTAGAGGGACAGGGGACGTCTGGTCGTTGAACACTGAAGCTTTCTTT
v_gene: TRBV19
j_gene: TRBJ1-1
d_gene: TRBD1
abundance: .

CDR3aa: CASSLGVLGSQGYNEQFF
CDR3nt: TGCGCCAGCAGCTTGGGAGTATTGGGGAGTCAGGGGTACAATGAGCAGTTCTTC
v_gene: TRBV5-1
j_gene: TRBJ2-1
d_gene: .
abundance: .

CDR3aa: CASSASGDTQYF
CDR3nt: TGTGCCAGCAGCGCGTCAGGAGATACGCAGTATTTT
v_gene: TRBV9
j_gene: TRBJ2-3
d_gene: .
abundance: .

CDR3aa: CASSITRLAGGRFDEQFF
CDR3nt: TGTGCCAGTAGTATCACCCGGCTAGCGGGGGGGAGGTTTGATGAGCAGTTCTTC
v_gene: TRBV19
j_gene: TRBJ2-1
d_gene: TRBD2
abundance: once

CDR3aa: CATLKGQAYSNQPQHF
CDR3nt: TGTGCCACCCTAAAGGGACAGGCGTATAGCAATCAGCCCCAGCATTTT
v_gene: TRBV6-6
j_gene: TRBJ1-5
d_gene: TRBD1
abundance: .

CDR3aa: CASSTGQGAKETQYF
CDR3nt: TGCGCCAGCAGCACGGGACAGGGGGCTAAAGAGACCCAGTACTTC
v_gene: TRBV5-1
j_gene: TRBJ2-5
d_gene: TRBD1
abundance: .

CDR3aa: CASSVTPLSGYGYTF
CDR3nt: TGTGCCAGCAGCGTCACACCACTTTCAGGGTATGGCTACACCTTC
v_gene: TRBV9
j_gene: TRBJ1-2
d_gene: .
abundance: .

CDR3aa: CASSLTGTGPYEQYF
CDR3nt: TGTGCCAGCAGCCTAACCGGGACAGGGCCCTACGAGCAGTACTTC
v_gene: TRBV9
j_gene: TRBJ2-7
d_gene: TRBD1
abundance: .

CDR3aa: CASSLGWRGGYEQYF
CDR3nt: TGTGCCAGCAGCTTAGGCTGGCGGGGGGGATACGAGCAGTACTTC
v_gene: TRBV11-1
j_gene: TRBJ2-7
d_gene: TRBD2
abundance: .

CDR3aa: CASSLAGGAFYNEQFF
CDR3nt: TGTGCCAGCAGCTTAGCTGGGGGGGCCTTCTACAATGAGCAGTTCTTC
v_gene: TRBV7-2
j_gene: TRBJ2-1
d_gene: .
abundance: once

CDR3aa: CASSTGNTEAFF
CDR3nt: TGTGCCAGCTCAACAGGAAACACTGAAGCTTTCTTT
v_gene: TRBV18
j_gene: TRBJ1-1
d_gene: .
abundance: once

CDR3aa: CASSLVGDRADTQYF
CDR3nt: TGTGCCAGCAGCTTAGTTGGGGACCGGGCAGATACGCAGTATTTT
v_gene: TRBV7-2
j_gene: TRBJ2-3
d_gene: .
abundance: .

CDR3aa: CASSGGQNTEAFF
CDR3nt: TGTGCCAGTAGTGGGGGGCAAAACACTGAAGCTTTCTTT
v_gene: TRBV19
j_gene: TRBJ1-1
d_gene: .
abundance: .

CDR3aa: CAWNSFGTQETQYF
CDR3nt: TGTGCCTGGAATTCTTTTGGGACCCAAGAGACCCAGTACTTC
v_gene: TRBV30
j_gene: TRBJ2-5
d_gene: .
abundance: once

CDR3aa: CASSRRHVSNQPQHF
CDR3nt: TGTGCCAGCAGCCGACGGCACGTTAGCAATCAGCCCCAGCATTTT
v_gene: TRBV7-9
j_gene: TRBJ1-5
d_gene: .
abundance: .

CDR3aa: CASSRVGTGGRTEAFF
CDR3nt: TGTGCCAGCAGCAGAGTAGGGACAGGGGGCCGAACTGAAGCTTTCTTT
v_gene: TRBV7-2
j_gene: TRBJ1-1
d_gene: TRBD1
abundance: .

CDR3aa: CASSLTGGLREQYF
CDR3nt: TGTGCCAGCAGTTTGACAGGGGGCTTGCGCGAGCAGTACTTC
v_gene: TRBV28
j_gene: TRBJ2-7
d_gene: TRBD1
abundance: .

CDR3aa: CASSLGQFSGANVLTF
CDR3nt: TGCGCCAGCAGCTTGGGGCAGTTCTCTGGGGCCAACGTCCTGACTTTC
v_gene: TRBV5-1
j_gene: TRBJ2-6
d_gene: .
abundance: once

CDR3aa: CASSIGTDNEQFF
CDR3nt: TGTGCCAGCAGCATCGGGACAGACAATGAGCAGTTCTTC
v_gene: TRBV5-4
j_gene: TRBJ2-1
d_gene: TRBD1
abundance: .

CDR3aa: CASSSRGSGGQETQYF
CDR3nt: TGTGCCAGCAGCTCCCGAGGGAGCGGGGGCCAAGAGACCCAGTACTTC
v_gene: TRBV5-4
j_gene: TRBJ2-5
d_gene: TRBD2
abundance: .

CDR3aa: CASSLGGRNTIYF
CDR3nt: TGTGCCAGCAGTTTAGGGGGGAGAAACACCATATATTTT
v_gene: TRBV28
j_gene: TRBJ1-3
d_gene: .
abundance: .

CDR3aa: CASRQSGGANEQFF
CDR3nt: TGTGCCAGCAGGCAAAGCGGGGGGGCCAATGAGCAGTTCTTC
v_gene: TRBV6-5
j_gene: TRBJ2-1
d_gene: TRBD2
abundance: .

CDR3aa: CASSRLGQGAPETQYF
CDR3nt: TGTGCCAGCAGCCGCCTGGGACAGGGGGCCCCGGAGACCCAGTACTTC
v_gene: TRBV4-2
j_gene: TRBJ2-5
d_gene: TRBD1
abundance: .

CDR3aa: CASSNWGTGNEKLFF
CDR3nt: TGTGCCAGTAGTAATTGGGGCACAGGGAATGAAAAACTGTTTTTT
v_gene: TRBV19
j_gene: TRBJ1-4
d_gene: .
abundance: .

CDR3aa: CASSLAGAAGNTIYF
CDR3nt: TGCGCCAGCAGCTTGGCCGGCGCGGCCGGAAACACCATATATTTT
v_gene: TRBV5-1
j_gene: TRBJ1-3
d_gene: .
abundance: .

CDR3aa: CASSWVAGADTGELFF
CDR3nt: TGTGCCAGCAGTTGGGTTGCGGGGGCGGACACCGGGGAGCTGTTTTTT
v_gene: TRBV7-6
j_gene: TRBJ2-2
d_gene: .
abundance: .

CDR3aa: CASSRDSRVEPQHF
CDR3nt: TGTGCCAGCAGCAGGGACAGCCGCGTTGAGCCCCAGCATTTT
v_gene: TRBV6-1
j_gene: TRBJ1-5
d_gene: TRBD1
abundance: .

CDR3aa: CASRDSYEQYF
CDR3nt: TGTGCCAGCAGGGACAGCTACGAGCAGTACTTC
v_gene: TRBV27
j_gene: TRBJ2-7
d_gene: .
abundance: once

CDR3aa: CASSYSNGETRTSGVDTQYF
CDR3nt: TGTGCCAGCAGTTACTCGAATGGAGAGACCCGGACTAGCGGGGTAGATACGCAGTATTTT
v_gene: TRBV6-8
j_gene: TRBJ2-3
d_gene: TRBD2
abundance: .

CDR3aa: CASSYTNYGYTF
CDR3nt: TGTGCCAGCAGTTACACTAACTATGGCTACACCTTC
v_gene: TRBV6-5
j_gene: TRBJ1-2
d_gene: .
abundance: few

CDR3aa: CASSEMGQIPGNTIYF
CDR3nt: TGTGCCAGCAGTGAAATGGGACAGATCCCTGGAAACACCATATATTTT
v_gene: TRBV6-1
j_gene: TRBJ1-3
d_gene: TRBD1
abundance: .

CDR3aa: CASSFGTSGGEPSYEQYF
CDR3nt: TGTGCCAGCAGCTTCGGGACTAGCGGGGGTGAACCGAGCTACGAGCAGTACTTC
v_gene: TRBV7-9
j_gene: TRBJ2-7
d_gene: TRBD2
abundance: once

CDR3aa: CASSPVPDREGAEAFF
CDR3nt: TGTGCCAGCTCACCAGTCCCGGACAGGGAGGGGGCTGAAGCTTTCTTT
v_gene: TRBV18
j_gene: TRBJ1-1
d_gene: TRBD1
abundance: .

CDR3aa: CASKQGLHGYTF
CDR3nt: TGTGCCAGCAAACAGGGGCTCCATGGCTACACCTTC
v_gene: TRBV2
j_gene: TRBJ1-2
d_gene: TRBD1
abundance: .

CDR3aa: CATRTGNSNQPQHF
CDR3nt: TGTGCCACCCGGACAGGGAATAGCAATCAGCCCCAGCATTTT
v_gene: TRBV19
j_gene: TRBJ1-5
d_gene: TRBD1
abundance: .

CDR3aa: CASSLEFTDTQYF
CDR3nt: TGTGCCAGCAGCTTAGAATTCACAGATACGCAGTATTTT
v_gene: TRBV11-3
j_gene: TRBJ2-3
d_gene: .
abundance: .

CDR3aa: CASTLLSPGGGTDTQYF
CDR3nt: TGTGCCAGCACCCTACTATCCCCCGGGGGTGGCACAGATACGCAGTATTTT
v_gene: TRBV11-3
j_gene: TRBJ2-3
d_gene: .
abundance: .

CDR3aa: CASTPYGTGGAGGYTF
CDR3nt: TGCGCCAGCACCCCATATGGGACAGGGGGCGCGGGGGGCTACACCTTC
v_gene: TRBV4-3
j_gene: TRBJ1-2
d_gene: TRBD1
abundance: .

CDR3aa: CASSGSGGDSPLHF
CDR3nt: TGTGCCAGCAGTGGGTCCGGGGGGGATTCACCCCTCCACTTT
v_gene: TRBV2
j_gene: TRBJ1-6
d_gene: .
abundance: .

CDR3aa: CASSSLAGFTDTQYF
CDR3nt: TGCGCCAGCAGCTCGCTAGCGGGGTTCACAGATACGCAGTATTTT
v_gene: TRBV5-1
j_gene: TRBJ2-3
d_gene: TRBD2
abundance: .

CDR3aa: CASSPPIWGNTGELFF
CDR3nt: TGTGCCAGCTCACCACCGATCTGGGGAAACACCGGGGAGCTGTTTTTT
v_gene: TRBV18
j_gene: TRBJ2-2
d_gene: .
abundance: .